This TCR beta chain stems from a study of blood T cell repertoires in COVID-19. On the study more broadly: Italy, Spain and the United States were the sources of the convalescent and acute COVID-19 samples. PBMCs, B-cell-depleted T cells, or T cells were the source of the cDNA or gDNA that made up the material.

Germline V gives CDR1 SGHRS, CDR2 YFSETQ. The CDR3 is made up of 17 amino acids. V lost 2 bases to trimming and J lost 5 bases, with 20 bases between them. In the original analysis: Estimation of nucleated cell counts relied on the amplification of reference gene primers. Assay used: immunoSEQ multiplex PCR; TCRdb lists only in-frame clones, some missing. V and J calls and clone size are copied from that table; D and trimming were computed from the DNA. The sample consists of some 260,000 clones, approximately 86% of them appearing once. The sample comprised peripheral blood. The V and J genes are TRBV5-1 and TRBJ2-1, with D uncertain. The receptor was derived from a human donor in a cohort sampled during active COVID-19. The CDR3 sequence: CASSFRHGSLPDNEQFF. CDR3 nucleotide sequence: TGCGCCAGCAGCTTTCGACACGGCTCTCTTCCGGACAATGAGCAGTTCTTC.